Here is one TCR beta chain with its context. As processed by the authors: Estimation of nucleated cell counts relied on the amplification of reference gene primers. Clones were sequenced by immunoSEQ multiplex PCR, and TCRdb holds only the in-frame ones, with some missing. V, J and clone size reflect that table, while D and trimming were determined from the DNA. The sample has around 60,000 clones, about four fifths seen once. This sample stems from a study of blood T cell repertoires in COVID-19. Study as a whole: COVID-19 samples, acute and convalescent, were from the United States, Italy and Spain. The analysed material was cDNA or gDNA that came from T cells, B-cell-depleted T cells, or PBMCs.

The sample consisted of peripheral blood. The receptor's source is a woman of 80 years or more with acute or convalescent COVID-19.

DNA for the CDR3: TGTGCCAGCAGCTTGGATGCCACCTATTCCAAAAACATTCAGTACTTC. Its protein is CASSLDATYSKNIQYF. The V gene is TRBV5-5, the J gene TRBJ2-4; D uncertain. CDR3 length equals 16 residues. CDR1 SGHKS and CDR2 YYEKEE come from the germline V gene (reference sequence). The V end was cut by 0 bases, the J end by 2 bases, with 12 bases between.